Below are 3 T cell receptor beta chains sequenced from a single sample in a study of cytomegalovirus exposure and HLA in healthy donors. Both 60 Vbeta primers and 13 Jbeta primers went into the PCR. Generated by immunoSEQ multiplex PCR, the TCRdb table keeps only in-frame clones and is missing some. The sample shows about 98,000 clones, around four fifths of them seen only once. The sequenced sample consisted of PBMCs. Receptors originate from a female donor in good health and CMV-seropositive.

The chain employs TRBV5-1 and TRBJ2-7, with 11 positions matching TRBD2. The CDR3 runs 15 residues. From germline, CDR1 is SGHRS and CDR2 YFSETQ. V was clipped by 0 bases and J by 2 bases; unmatched bases: 1. CDR3 loop: CASSLASGGTYEQYF. CDR3 DNA sequence: TGCGCCAGCAGCTTGGCTAGCGGGGGGACCTACGAGCAGTACTTC.

The chain is built from TRBV28 and TRBJ1-2, with 7 bases that match TRBD1. J gave up 5 bases and V 6 bases, and 21 bases lay outside the gene matches. This CDR3 is built from 18 residues. The V gene's germline CDR1 is MDHEN and CDR2 SYDVKM. The CDR3 is CASRHLPGQTTESYGYTF. The CDR3 coding sequence is TGTGCCAGCAGGCACCTTCCGGGACAGACAACCGAATCATATGGCTACACCTTC.

The chain combines TRBV12-5 with TRBJ1-2; 8 bases align to TRBD1. The CDR3 totals 17 residues. In germline, CDR1 is LGHNT, CDR2 FRNRAP. With 0 bases clipped from V and 0 bases from J, the junction kept 6 bases outside the gene matches. CDR3 sequence reads: CASGLVGTGVTNYGYTF. CDR3 nucleotide sequence: TGTGCTAGTGGTTTGGTAGGGACAGGAGTTACTAACTATGGCTACACCTTC.